This T cell receptor beta chain is from a study of T cell responses to AZD1222 COVID-19 vaccine. Generated by immunoSEQ multiplex PCR, the TCRdb table keeps only in-frame clones and is missing some. In the table there are 75,000 to 100,000 clones, over 85% of which are singletons. Trimming took 4 bases from V and 7 from J; bases not matched to a gene: 7. Germline V gene lookup returns CDR1 SGDLS and CDR2 YYNGEE. The CDR3 length is 16 residues. In the case of this clone: Its antigen remains unknown.

Findings and limits, study-wide: Nearly half of spike-specific TCRs reportedly target variant regions that are unmutated in the B.1.351 and B.1.1.7 variants. Donors in the cohort were predominantly white British and more often female, and clonal diversity was possibly underestimated.

This sequence joins TRBV9 and TRBJ2-2, with 13 bases matching TRBD2. This TCR was sampled from an adult in good health. Sequencing used peripheral blood, obtained on day 0 of AZD1222 vaccination. The CDR3 loop is CASSFGTSGNVGELFF. The CDR3 bases are TGTGCCAGCAGCTTTGGGACTAGCGGGAATGTCGGGGAGCTGTTTTTT.